Listed here is a single T cell receptor beta chain. Its antigen remains unknown. The data originate from a study of vaccination and CD4 T cells after COVID-19. Study in general: A median of around 70 days (range 14 to 241) separated dose two from the taking of post-vaccine samples.

Notes on the study in general: Researchers report that a median about 86% of reactive clones in convalescent patients surfaced only post-vaccination.

Treatment specified: roughly 11-day PBMC culture with coronavirus spike peptide pools or control peptides (ViraFEST assay). Sequencing of the DNA from cultured CD4+ T cells was carried out with the Oncomine TCR Beta short-read assay. TCRdb used MiXCR to reprocess the PCR reads, holding one entry per CDR3 protein. The profile shows thousands of distinct CDR3 sequences, 52% of them singletons. The sample taken for sequencing was CD4+ T cells from blood, cultured in vitro. This clonotype was sampled from a human donor who had recovered from COVID-19.

The CDR3 DNA reads as TGTGCCACCAGCAGAGATTTATCCTACGAGCAGTACTTC. As protein: CATSRDLSYEQYF. J is TRBJ2-7 and V is TRBV15; D gene ambiguous. V dropped 0 bases and J dropped 1 base, with 4 bases sitting between them. CDR1 is LNHNV, CDR2 YYDKDF, per germline (reference sequence). The CDR3 length is 13 residues. Variable domain in full (rest from reference TRBV15 and TRBJ2-7): DAMVIQNPRYQVTQFGKPVTLSCSQTLNHNVMYWYQQKSSQAPKLLFHYYDKDFNNEADTPDNFQSRRPNTSFCFLDIRSPGLGDTAMYLCATSRDLSYEQYFGPGTRLTVT.